This T cell receptor beta chain was obtained from a study of T cell responses to AZD1222 COVID-19 vaccine. Notes on the study in general: Only six people who got AZD1222 tested seropositive at baseline. CD4 TCRs associated with vaccination spanned spike, dominating at 160-218 and 743-854.

Investigators merged groups given second doses at roughly 4 or roughly 12 weeks. Remarks on this clone: Its antigen is not known.

V shed 0 bases and J shed 9 bases, with 15 bases lying between them. The CDR3 has 16 residues. The V gene's germline CDR1 is LGHNA and CDR2 YNFKEQ. Here immunoSEQ multiplex PCR was the method, and the copy in TCRdb shows in-frame clones only, minus some. The repertoire has around 140,000 clones, around 92% of them found once; the top ten carry roughly 3.6%. Sequencing was performed on peripheral blood, taken 28 days after the second AZD1222 dose. The receptor comes from an adult who received the AZD1222 COVID-19 vaccine. The chain recombines TRBV4-2 with TRBJ1-6; no reliable D call. As DNA, the CDR3 is TGTGCCAGCAGCCAAGATCCTCTCCGGGGAGGTTCACCCCTCCACTTT. Protein sequence: CASSQDPLRGGSPLHF.